A selection of T cell receptor beta chains follows, all from one sample in a study of T cells expressing NK-cell markers. TCRdb re-analyzed the 5' RACE reads; it lists each CDR3 protein once, without DNA. The sample table includes about 550,000 distinct CDR3 sequences. The sample comprised blood T cells: a sorted CD56 or NKG2C T cell subset, CD4+ or CD8+ T cells, or bulk PBMC T cells (not recorded which). These receptors originate from a man between 18 and 35 years old in good health. Both conserved end residues are part of each CDR3. Fields, in order: J gene, V gene, CDR3 protein.

j_call: TRBJ2-2; v_call: TRBV3-1; cdr3_aa: CASSHMGQGTGELFF
j_call: TRBJ1-3; v_call: TRBV29-1; cdr3_aa: CSVEDRKTGNTIYF
j_call: TRBJ2-7; v_call: TRBV27; cdr3_aa: CASSLSAHLSYEQYF
j_call: TRBJ2-7; v_call: TRBV20-1; cdr3_aa: CSATAGGPRYEQYF
j_call: TRBJ2-1; v_call: TRBV20-1; cdr3_aa: CSASGGTGTYNEQFF
j_call: TRBJ2-1; v_call: TRBV5-1; cdr3_aa: CASSSDGHPGLAGFYEQFF
j_call: TRBJ2-7; v_call: TRBV24-1; cdr3_aa: CATSAPDITPVDEQYF
j_call: TRBJ1-2; v_call: TRBV6-1; cdr3_aa: CASKIGTANYGYTF
j_call: TRBJ2-1; v_call: TRBV20-1; cdr3_aa: CSARGELGNEQFF
j_call: TRBJ2-7; v_call: TRBV4-2; cdr3_aa: CASSQLVGLDEQYF
j_call: TRBJ2-3; v_call: TRBV5-1; cdr3_aa: CASSAGTDTQYF
j_call: TRBJ2-1; v_call: TRBV20-1; cdr3_aa: CSAFGDRSGNEQFF
j_call: TRBJ2-6; v_call: TRBV19; cdr3_aa: CASSIEGRGVGYGANVLTF
j_call: TRBJ2-1; v_call: TRBV10-3; cdr3_aa: CAITDDRSYNEQFF
j_call: TRBJ2-1; v_call: TRBV6-1; cdr3_aa: CASGVRSTYEQFF
j_call: TRBJ2-6; v_call: TRBV20-1; cdr3_aa: CSARTRETGANVLTF
j_call: TRBJ2-1; v_call: TRBV29-1; cdr3_aa: CSAEGGGSQFF
j_call: TRBJ2-3; v_call: TRBV9; cdr3_aa: CASSPQGVVTDTQYF
j_call: TRBJ2-7; v_call: TRBV5-5; cdr3_aa: CASSLLGQRVNEQYF
j_call: TRBJ1-6; v_call: TRBV6-2/TRBV6-3; cdr3_aa: CASRTGQWNDPSSYNSPLHF
j_call: TRBJ2-3; v_call: TRBV11-2; cdr3_aa: CASRPPGLASDTQYF
j_call: TRBJ2-7; v_call: TRBV11-1; cdr3_aa: CASSLARGVSTGTYEQYF
j_call: TRBJ2-1; v_call: TRBV7-2; cdr3_aa: CASSLVPSGRYYNEQFF
j_call: TRBJ2-3; v_call: TRBV7-9; cdr3_aa: CASNRQAGGFTDTQYF
j_call: TRBJ2-5; v_call: TRBV2; cdr3_aa: CATLTGGGETQYF
j_call: TRBJ2-7; v_call: TRBV20-1; cdr3_aa: CSADPGTGGWEQYF
j_call: TRBJ2-3; v_call: TRBV2; cdr3_aa: CASRPPSVPDTQYF
j_call: TRBJ2-1; v_call: TRBV3-1; cdr3_aa: CASSQVRLAGDEQFF
j_call: TRBJ1-5; v_call: TRBV20-1; cdr3_aa: CSARADSNQPQHF
j_call: TRBJ1-5; v_call: TRBV5-1; cdr3_aa: CASSLEGGTGNQPQHF
j_call: TRBJ2-1; v_call: TRBV10-3; cdr3_aa: CAISESLAGVNEQFF
j_call: TRBJ2-5; v_call: TRBV7-8; cdr3_aa: CASSYPLWGESPQETQYF
j_call: TRBJ2-1; v_call: TRBV5-1; cdr3_aa: CASSLELAGGSLDQFF
j_call: TRBJ2-7; v_call: TRBV20-1; cdr3_aa: CSALITSGRAPYEQYF
j_call: TRBJ2-7; v_call: TRBV7-2; cdr3_aa: CASSLGETSGDEQYF
j_call: TRBJ1-6; v_call: TRBV6-5; cdr3_aa: CASSYGPAQSPLHF
j_call: TRBJ2-3; v_call: TRBV15; cdr3_aa: CATSRAPSDTQYF
j_call: TRBJ2-7; v_call: TRBV7-2; cdr3_aa: CASSPFKGTGIYEQYF
j_call: TRBJ2-2; v_call: TRBV15; cdr3_aa: CATSRDLGLVTTGELFF
j_call: TRBJ2-1; v_call: TRBV3-1; cdr3_aa: CASSQTWTSRNNEQFF
j_call: TRBJ2-1; v_call: TRBV14; cdr3_aa: CASSQLSRDNEQFF
j_call: TRBJ2-1; v_call: TRBV4-3; cdr3_aa: CASSLTGTIYNEQFF
j_call: TRBJ2-4; v_call: TRBV29-1; cdr3_aa: CSVRWNSLAKNIQYF
j_call: TRBJ2-5; v_call: TRBV20-1; cdr3_aa: CSVPLAETQYF
j_call: TRBJ1-2; v_call: TRBV5-1; cdr3_aa: CASSQAGTARYGYTF